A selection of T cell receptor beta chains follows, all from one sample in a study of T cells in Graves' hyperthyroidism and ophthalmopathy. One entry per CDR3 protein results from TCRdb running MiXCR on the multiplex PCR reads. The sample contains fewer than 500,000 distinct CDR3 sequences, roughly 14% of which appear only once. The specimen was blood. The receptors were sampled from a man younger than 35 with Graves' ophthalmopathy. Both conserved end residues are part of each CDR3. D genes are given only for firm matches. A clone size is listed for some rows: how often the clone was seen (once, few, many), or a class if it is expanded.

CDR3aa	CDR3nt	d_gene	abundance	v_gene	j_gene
CASSVPGGTGELFF	TGCGCCAGCAGCGTTCCAGGCGGCACCGGGGAGCTGTTTTTT	.	.	TRBV4-1	TRBJ2-2
CAAQASSGSSPNEQFF	TGTGCCGCCCAAGCCTCTAGCGGGAGTAGCCCCAATGAGCAGTTCTTC	TRBD2	many	TRBV10-3	TRBJ2-1
CASSYWDREDYEQYF	TGTGCCAGCAGTTACTGGGATCGAGAGGACTACGAGCAGTACTTC	.	many	TRBV6-6	TRBJ2-7
CASSLVAGANYGYTF	TGTGCCAGCAGCTTAGTCGCAGGGGCTAACTATGGCTACACCTTC	.	many	TRBV7-8	TRBJ1-2
CSAKEQAGANTGELFF	TGCAGTGCAAAAGAGCAGGCGGGCGCGAACACCGGGGAGCTGTTTTTT	.	few	TRBV20-1	TRBJ2-2
CASRIAGEAYEQYF	TGTGCCAGTCGCATAGCGGGAGAGGCCTACGAGCAGTACTTC	TRBD2	.	TRBV19	TRBJ2-7
CASSSRLARNEQFF	TGTGCCAGCAGCTCCCGACTAGCGCGCAATGAGCAGTTCTTC	TRBD2	many	TRBV13	TRBJ2-1
CASTLTSYNEQFF	TGTGCCAGCACTTTAACCTCCTACAATGAGCAGTTCTTC	.	many	TRBV12-3/TRBV12-4	TRBJ2-1
CASSFEGGGYTF	TGTGCCAGCAGTTTTGAGGGCGGAGGCTACACCTTC	.	many	TRBV27	TRBJ1-2
CSLRGLAYEQYF	TGCAGTCTCAGGGGACTAGCCTACGAGCAGTACTTC	TRBD2	.	TRBV20-1	TRBJ2-7
CASSRRTSGGTDTQYF	TGTGCCAGCAGTCGACGGACTAGCGGGGGCACAGATACGCAGTATTTT	TRBD2	many	TRBV27	TRBJ2-3
CATSDLHRPLGGGFYGYTF	TGTGCCACCAGTGATTTGCATCGCCCCTTAGGGGGGGGGTTCTATGGCTACACCTTC	.	few	TRBV24-1	TRBJ1-2
CASSSTGYEQYF	TGTGCCAGCAGCTCGACAGGTTACGAGCAGTACTTC	.	many	TRBV7-2	TRBJ2-7
CASSQREDTQYF	TGTGCCAGCAGCCAGAGAGAGGATACGCAGTATTTT	.	many	TRBV3-1	TRBJ2-3
CASSLQSLGNQPQHF	TGTGCCAGCTCACTTCAGTCCTTGGGCAATCAGCCCCAGCATTTT	.	.	TRBV18	TRBJ1-5
CASSFRTGTRDEQFF	TGTGCCAGCAGCTTTAGGACGGGGACTAGGGATGAGCAGTTCTTC	TRBD2	many	TRBV11-3	TRBJ2-1
CASSRGGNQPQHF	TGTGCCAGCAGCCGCGGGGGCAATCAGCCCCAGCATTTT	.	many	TRBV3-1	TRBJ1-5
CASSQTSTGQNTEAFF	TGCGCCAGCAGCCAGACCTCGACAGGGCAGAACACTGAAGCTTTCTTT	TRBD1	many	TRBV4-1	TRBJ1-1
CASSLQGSRNTEAFF	TGTGCCAGCAGCTTGCAAGGGAGCAGGAACACTGAAGCTTTCTTT	.	many	TRBV5-6	TRBJ1-1
CAWGRVDMNTGELFF	TGTGCCTGGGGGAGGGTGGACATGAACACCGGGGAGCTGTTTTTT	TRBD2	many	TRBV30	TRBJ2-2
CASRGHLGQVPIQPQHF	TGTGCCAGCAGGGGACACCTGGGACAGGTACCAATTCAGCCCCAGCATTTT	TRBD1	many	TRBV2	TRBJ1-5
CAISEGQGKETQYF	TGTGCCATCAGTGAAGGACAGGGCAAAGAGACCCAGTACTTC	TRBD1	many	TRBV10-3	TRBJ2-5
CASSLVTSGGSEQYF	TGTGCCAGCAGCTTAGTGACTAGCGGGGGGAGCGAGCAGTACTTC	TRBD2	many	TRBV7-2	TRBJ2-7
CASSLLGLAKNIQYF	TGTGCCAGCAGTCTACTTGGGCTAGCCAAAAACATTCAGTACTTC	.	many	TRBV6-1	TRBJ2-4
CASSFTGGELFF	TGTGCCAGCAGCTTCACAGGCGGGGAGCTGTTTTTT	.	many	TRBV7-3	TRBJ2-2
CASSIGDEQFF	TGCGCCAGCAGCATTGGGGATGAGCAGTTCTTC	.	many	TRBV19	TRBJ2-1
CATSDGTDSYNEQFF	TGTGCCACCAGTGACGGGACAGACTCATACAATGAGCAGTTCTTC	TRBD1	many	TRBV24-1	TRBJ2-1
CASSQPIGQGVEQYF	TGTGCCAGCAGTCAGCCGATCGGACAGGGGGTCGAGCAGTACTTC	TRBD1	many	TRBV27	TRBJ2-7
CSARELTTRQETQYF	TGCAGTGCTAGAGAACTGACAACCCGCCAAGAGACCCAGTACTTC	.	many	TRBV20-1	TRBJ2-5
CASSLPGAYEQYF	TGTGCCAGCAGCTTGCCCGGGGCCTACGAGCAGTACTTC	.	many	TRBV11-3	TRBJ2-7
CASSPAAGARTDTQYF	TGTGCCAGCAGCCCGGCCGCGGGGGCCCGCACAGATACGCAGTATTTT	.	many	TRBV7-2	TRBJ2-3
CSAIPPQQGLSSYEQYF	TGCAGTGCTATCCCACCTCAACAGGGCCTTTCGTCCTACGAGCAGTACTTC	.	many	TRBV20-1	TRBJ2-7
CASSFQGTSNYGYTF	TGTGCCAGCAGCTTTCAGGGGACCTCTAACTATGGCTACACCTTC	.	few	TRBV11-2	TRBJ1-2
CSARVGTSGETQYF	TGCAGTGCTAGAGTCGGGACTAGCGGTGAGACCCAGTACTTC	TRBD2	many	TRBV20-1	TRBJ2-5
CAWSGRTGYNTEAFF	TGTGCCTGGAGTGGGAGGACAGGGTACAACACTGAAGCTTTCTTT	TRBD1	few	TRBV30	TRBJ1-1
CASSYPPRGPNEKLFF	TGTGCCAGCAGCTACCCCCCCAGGGGCCCTAATGAAAAACTGTTTTTT	.	.	TRBV5-6	TRBJ1-4
CASSRGGPGNTIYF	TGTGCCAGCTCCAGAGGGGGGCCTGGAAACACCATATATTTT	.	.	TRBV25-1	TRBJ1-3
CASSLSMPEQFF	TGTGCCAGCTCACTTAGTATGCCTGAGCAGTTCTTC	.	.	TRBV18	TRBJ2-1
CASSRRQFYNEKLFF	TGTGCCAGCAGCCGCCGACAGTTCTATAATGAAAAACTGTTTTTT	.	many	TRBV11-2	TRBJ1-4
CASSPGQIQETQYF	TGTGCCAGCAGCCCCGGACAGATCCAAGAGACCCAGTACTTC	.	many	TRBV5-6	TRBJ2-5
CASSPQSYNEQFF	TGCGCCAGCAGCCCACAGAGCTACAATGAGCAGTTCTTC	.	many	TRBV5-1	TRBJ2-1
CASSELSGDTEAFF	TGTGCCAGCAGTGAACTAAGCGGGGACACTGAAGCTTTCTTT	.	many	TRBV6-1	TRBJ1-1
CASSSIAGGPTHEQFF	TGTGCCAGCAGCTCTATAGCGGGGGGGCCTACACATGAGCAGTTCTTC	TRBD2	.	TRBV7-9	TRBJ2-1
CASSLDPNLSNQPQHF	TGTGCCAGCAGCTTAGATCCGAACCTTAGCAATCAGCCCCAGCATTTT	.	many	TRBV11-2	TRBJ1-5
CASSLTVSHTEAFF	TGTGCCAGCTCGCTAACAGTAAGCCACACTGAAGCTTTCTTT	.	many	TRBV18	TRBJ1-1
CASSLLGGWLAGEATDTQYF	TGTGCCAGCAGCTTGCTCGGGGGCTGGCTAGCTGGGGAGGCCACAGATACGCAGTATTTT	.	many	TRBV7-3	TRBJ2-3
CASSDGSPQWDTQYF	TGTGCCAGCAGTGATGGGTCTCCCCAATGGGATACGCAGTATTTT	.	many	TRBV2	TRBJ2-3
CAWSGAGGSDTQYF	TGTGCCTGGAGTGGGGCAGGGGGATCAGATACGCAGTATTTT	TRBD1	many	TRBV30	TRBJ2-3
CASARGGQEVKTQYF	TGTGCCAGCGCCCGCGGGGGGCAAGAGGTGAAGACCCAGTACTTC	TRBD2	few	TRBV19	TRBJ2-5
CASSALGRGNTEAFF	TGTGCCAGCAGTGCGCTGGGCCGGGGGAACACTGAAGCTTTCTTT	.	many	TRBV6-1	TRBJ1-1